This TCR beta chain was recovered during a study of T-cell reconstitution after alpha-beta-depleted transplantation in children. There are a few counts of this clonotype. Construction of the TCRbeta library involved unique molecular identifiers. MiXCR was run by TCRdb on the PCR reads, yielding one entry per CDR3 protein. In the table there are hundreds of thousands of distinct CDR3 sequences, approximately 9.5% of which are singletons. The sequences come from PBMCs from the stem cell graft donor, collected from the stem cell graft. This TCR derives from a human donor who donated a stem cell graft to a child with acute lymphoblastic leukemia.

The CDR3 DNA reads as TGTGCCAGCAGAAACTACGGTTCAGATACGCAGTATTTT. The encoded protein is CASRNYGSDTQYF. The chain joins TRBV2 to TRBJ2-3; D unclear. Germline V gene data show CDR1 as SNHLY and CDR2 as FYNNEI. The CDR3 runs 13 residues. V was clipped by 6 bases and J by 4 bases, with 11 bases between them.